This note documents a single T cell receptor (beta chain) sequence. The target antigen is unknown. The data originate from a study of beta chain features in type 1 diabetes. Study outcomes and limitations: Shorter TCRB CDR3s, moderately but significantly so, were found in Type 1 diabetes patients in all four CD4+ subsets. Naive, central memory and regulatory TCRB repertoires appeared more similar among patients than healthy donors.

This CDR3 has 12 amino acids. In germline, CDR1 is SGHVS, CDR2 FQNEAQ. The V end lost 1 base, the J end lost 7 bases, and 4 bases lay between the germline ends. Expressed TCRB transcripts were sequenced because the isolated RNA had all been reverse transcribed beforehand. Generated by immunoSEQ multiplex PCR, the TCRdb table keeps only in-frame clones and is missing some. The data show 250,000 to 300,000 clones, roughly 13% seen once. Sequences were obtained from naive CD4+ T cells from blood. The rearrangement links TRBV7-8 to TRBJ2-2; no clear D. The clonotype comes from a man aged 25-45 years with type 1 diabetes. The CDR3 is CASSLVSGELFF. The CDR3 bases are TGTGCCAGCAGCTTAGTGAGCGGGGAGCTGTTTTTT.